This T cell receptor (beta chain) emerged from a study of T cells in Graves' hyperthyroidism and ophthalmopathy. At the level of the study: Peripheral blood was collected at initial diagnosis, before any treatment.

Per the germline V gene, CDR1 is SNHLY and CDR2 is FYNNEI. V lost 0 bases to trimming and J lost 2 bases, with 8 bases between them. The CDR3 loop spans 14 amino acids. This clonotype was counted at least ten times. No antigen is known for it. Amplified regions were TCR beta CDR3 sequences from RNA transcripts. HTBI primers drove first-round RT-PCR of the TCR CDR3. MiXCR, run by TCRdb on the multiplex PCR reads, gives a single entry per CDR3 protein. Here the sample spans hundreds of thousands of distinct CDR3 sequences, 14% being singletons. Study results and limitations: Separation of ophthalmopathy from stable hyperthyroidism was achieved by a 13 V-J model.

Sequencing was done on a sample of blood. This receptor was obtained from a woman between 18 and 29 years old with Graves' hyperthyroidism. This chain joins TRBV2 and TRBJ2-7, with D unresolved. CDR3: CASSEARVPYEQYF. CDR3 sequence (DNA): TGTGCCAGCAGTGAAGCTAGGGTTCCCTACGAGCAGTACTTC.